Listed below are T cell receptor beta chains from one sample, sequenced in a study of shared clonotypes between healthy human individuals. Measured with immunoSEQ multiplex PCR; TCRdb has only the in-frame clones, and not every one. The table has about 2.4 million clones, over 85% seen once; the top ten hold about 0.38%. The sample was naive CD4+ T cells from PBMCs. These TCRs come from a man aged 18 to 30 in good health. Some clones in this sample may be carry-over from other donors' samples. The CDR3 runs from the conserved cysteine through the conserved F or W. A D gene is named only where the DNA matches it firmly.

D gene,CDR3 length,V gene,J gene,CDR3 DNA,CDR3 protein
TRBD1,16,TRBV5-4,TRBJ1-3,TGTGCCAGCAGCCACCGGGACAGGGCGTCAGGAAACACCATATATTTT,CASSHRDRASGNTIYF
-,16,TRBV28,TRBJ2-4,TGTGCCAGCACTTGGGGGGCCAACTTAGCCAAAAACATTCAGTACTTC,CASTWGANLAKNIQYF
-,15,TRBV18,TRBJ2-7,TGTGCCAGCTCACCAGGGCAGCCGAGCTCCTACGAGCAGTACTTC,CASSPGQPSSYEQYF
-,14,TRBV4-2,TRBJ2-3,TGTGCCAGCAGCCGTATCGGGCCAGAGGGCACGCAGTATTTT,CASSRIGPEGTQYF
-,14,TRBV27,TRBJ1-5,TGTGCCAGCCGCGGCAGGAATAGCAATCAGCCCCAGCATTTT,CASRGRNSNQPQHF
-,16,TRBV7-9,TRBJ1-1,TGTGCCAGCAGCTTCGGGCCCAACCCCAGGAACACTGAAGCTTTCTTT,CASSFGPNPRNTEAFF
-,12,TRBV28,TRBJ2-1,TGTGCCAGCAGCGCTAGCTACAATGAGCAGTTCTTC,CASSASYNEQFF
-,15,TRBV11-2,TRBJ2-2,TGTGCCAGCAGCTTCGCAGGGATAAGCACCGGGGAGCTGTTTTTT,CASSFAGISTGELFF
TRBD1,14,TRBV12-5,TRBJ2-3,TGTGCTAGTGGTTCGGGACAGCGCACAGATACGCAGTATTTT,CASGSGQRTDTQYF
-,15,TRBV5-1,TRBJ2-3,TGCGCCAGCAGCCGGACTATCCTCGGCACAGATACGCAGTATTTT,CASSRTILGTDTQYF
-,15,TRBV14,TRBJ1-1,TGTGCCAGCAGCCGCCTGTCGGGGGCAGGGACTGAAGCTTTCTTT,CASSRLSGAGTEAFF
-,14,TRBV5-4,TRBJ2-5,TGTGCCAGCAGCTTTCCCCCGGGGCGCGAGACCCAGTACTTC,CASSFPPGRETQYF
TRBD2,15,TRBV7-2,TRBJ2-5,TGTGCCAGCAGCTCCCAATGGACTAGCGGAGAGACCCAGTACTTC,CASSSQWTSGETQYF
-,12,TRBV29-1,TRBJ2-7,TGCAGCGGACAGCTCCGTGGGGAGGAGCAGTACTTC,CSGQLRGEEQYF
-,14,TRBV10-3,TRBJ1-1,TGTGCCATCAGTGAGTCGCGAGGGAACACTGAAGCTTTCTTT,CAISESRGNTEAFF
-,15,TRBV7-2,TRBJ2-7,TGTGCCAGCAGCTTCGCCTTCGGGGGGCAAGGCGAGCAGTACTTC,CASSFAFGGQGEQYF
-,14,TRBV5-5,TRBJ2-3,TGTGCCAGCAGCTTAGCTGGGACATCTGAGGGGCAGTATTTT,CASSLAGTSEGQYF
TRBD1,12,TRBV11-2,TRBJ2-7,TGTGCCAGCAGCCCGGACAGGGAGGAGCAGTACTTC,CASSPDREEQYF
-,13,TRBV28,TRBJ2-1,TGTGCCAGCAGGGAGCCCGGGTTGAATGAGCAGTTCTTC,CASREPGLNEQFF
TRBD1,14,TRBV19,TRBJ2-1,TGTGCCAGTACCGCGGACAGGGTAATCAATGAGCAGTTCTTC,CASTADRVINEQFF
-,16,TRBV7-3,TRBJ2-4,TGTGCCAGCAGCTCAATACGGGACCCGGCCAAAAACATTCAGTACTTC,CASSSIRDPAKNIQYF